This is a list of T cell receptor beta chains from one sample in a study of CD8 T cells in ankylosing spondylitis. One entry per CDR3 protein results from TCRdb running MiXCR on the 5' RACE reads. The data show around 490,000 distinct CDR3 sequences, less than 6% seen once. The sequencing sample was made of blood, either unsorted or a sorted T cell fraction (not recorded which). The receptors stem from a male donor with ankylosing spondylitis. Each CDR3 is given with its conserved first and last residue. The order of the fields is V gene, clone size, D gene, J gene, CDR3 DNA, CDR3 protein. A D gene is named only where the DNA matches it firmly. A clone size is listed for some rows: how often the clone was seen (once, few, many), or a class if it is expanded.

TRBV6-1	many	-	TRBJ1-1	TGTGCCAGCAGCGTGATCAGGACCTCCAGTAAAGCTTTCTTT	CASSVIRTSSKAFF
TRBV12-3/TRBV12-4	many	TRBD1	TRBJ1-5	TGTGCCAGCAGTTTACGAGGGACAGAACTTCTTAATCAGCCCCAGCATTTT	CASSLRGTELLNQPQHF
TRBV3-1	many	-	TRBJ1-1	TGTGCCAGCAGCCTAAGGGGGGCGAGGGGGGAGACTGAAGCTTTCTTT	CASSLRGARGETEAFF
TRBV20-1	-	-	TRBJ2-3	TGCAGGGGGGGTCAAGGGATGGCTAGCACAGATACGCAGTATTTT	CRGGQGMASTDTQYF
TRBV20-1	many	-	TRBJ2-7	TGCAGTGGTAAGGGGCGAGTCTCCTACGAGCAGTACTTC	CSGKGRVSYEQYF
TRBV5-1	many	-	TRBJ1-1	TGCGCCAGCAGCTTGGAATGGCCCTACACTGAAGCTTTCTTT	CASSLEWPYTEAFF
TRBV7-9	many	-	TRBJ2-3	TGTGCCAGCAGCTTAGCGGAATTGCGGGCGGGAGATACGCAGTATTTT	CASSLAELRAGDTQYF
TRBV5-1	many	TRBD2	TRBJ2-3	TGCGCCAGCAGCGTGGGACTAGCGGAGGGAACAGATACGCAGTATTTT	CASSVGLAEGTDTQYF
TRBV29-1	many	TRBD2	TRBJ2-7	TGCAGCGTTGAGGGACTAGCGGGATACGAGCAGTACTTC	CSVEGLAGYEQYF
TRBV5-1	-	TRBD1	TRBJ2-5	TGCGCCAGCAGGGGACAGGAGAGCCTCCAAGAGACCCAGTACTTC	CASRGQESLQETQYF
TRBV28	many	-	TRBJ2-6	TGTGCCAGCGAGCGAGCCAACGTCCTGACTTTC	CASERANVLTF
TRBV11-2	many	-	TRBJ2-1	TGTGCCAGCAGCTTATTTGCGACGGGGTACAATGAGCAGTTCTTC	CASSLFATGYNEQFF
TRBV9	many	-	TRBJ2-7	TGTGCCAGCAGCGCACCGGGGGTTTACGAGCAGTACTTC	CASSAPGVYEQYF
TRBV3-1	many	-	TRBJ1-6	TGTGCCAGCAGCGGTGGGGCAGGGGTTGCACCCCTCCACTTT	CASSGGAGVAPLHF
TRBV4-3	many	TRBD2	TRBJ2-7	TGCGCCAGCAGCCCTCACAGCGGGGGGACCTACGAGCAGTACTTC	CASSPHSGGTYEQYF
TRBV27	many	-	TRBJ2-7	TGTGCCAGCAGCGTAACAGGGAGGTTACCCTACGAGCAGTACTTC	CASSVTGRLPYEQYF
TRBV20-1	many	TRBD1	TRBJ1-1	TGCAGTGCAAGGGACAGCCGCCAGGGCACTGAAGCTTTCTTT	CSARDSRQGTEAFF
TRBV28	few	-	TRBJ1-6	TGTGCCAGCAGTTTGATCCGGAGCTCCTATAATTCACCCCTCCACTTT	CASSLIRSSYNSPLHF
TRBV11-2	many	TRBD1	TRBJ2-7	TGTGCCAGCAGGAACAGACCGGGACAGGGGGAATACGAGCAGTACTTC	CASRNRPGQGEYEQYF
TRBV5-1	many	-	TRBJ1-1	TGCGCCAGCACCTTCCTCGACGGATCGACTGAAGCTTTCTTT	CASTFLDGSTEAFF
TRBV27	-	TRBD2	TRBJ2-7	TGTGCCAGCACAAGACGACTAGCGGGAGAATACGAGCAGTACTTC	CASTRRLAGEYEQYF
TRBV3-1	many	TRBD1	TRBJ1-1	TGTGCCAGCAGAGCCTTCCGGGACAGTCTCACTGAAGCTTTCTTT	CASRAFRDSLTEAFF
TRBV19	few	-	TRBJ1-1	TGTGCCAGTAGCTATAACTCCGGGGGCCGTAGCACTGAAGCTTTCTTT	CASSYNSGGRSTEAFF
TRBV20-1	many	-	TRBJ2-7	TGCAGTGCTATCCCAGGGGACTCCTACGAGCAGTACTTC	CSAIPGDSYEQYF
TRBV29-1	many	-	TRBJ1-2	TGCAGCGCGGCTCGGATCGGTGGCTACACCTTC	CSAARIGGYTF
TRBV4-2	many	-	TRBJ1-2	TGTGCCAGCAGCCAAGGGATTGTGACAAGGGATGGCTACACCTTC	CASSQGIVTRDGYTF
TRBV4-2	many	TRBD2	TRBJ2-3	TGTGCCAGCAGGGGGAGCGGGGACGCAGATACGCAGTATTTT	CASRGSGDADTQYF
TRBV7-2	many	-	TRBJ1-1	TGTGCCAGCAGCTCTTACACCAACACTGAAGCTTTCTTT	CASSSYTNTEAFF
TRBV20-1	many	TRBD2	TRBJ2-1	TGCAGTGCTAGCACTAGCGGGAGCAATGAGCAGTTCTTC	CSASTSGSNEQFF
TRBV21-1	-	-	TRBJ1-5	TGTGCCAGCAGCATCGGACGGGACAGGGCTTATCAGCCCCAGCATTTT	CASSIGRDRAYQPQHF
TRBV7-2	many	TRBD1	TRBJ1-4	TGTGCCAGCAGCCAACAGGGGACCTGGGGGGAAAAACTGTTTTTT	CASSQQGTWGEKLFF
TRBV5-1	many	-	TRBJ1-2	TGCGCCAGCAGCTTGCGCTGGGGGAGGCACTATGGCTACACCTTC	CASSLRWGRHYGYTF
TRBV5-1	many	-	TRBJ2-3	TGCGCCAGCAGCTTGGTAGGAGCCGAAGATACGCAGTATTTT	CASSLVGAEDTQYF
TRBV7-2	many	TRBD1	TRBJ2-7	TGTGCCAGCAGCCCAACAGGGGGCCGTTACGAGCAGTACTTC	CASSPTGGRYEQYF
TRBV3-1	many	-	TRBJ1-1	TGTGCCAGCAGCCAACTACAGGCCCCGGGACGCGAGAACACTGAAGCTTTCTTT	CASSQLQAPGRENTEAFF
TRBV5-6	few	TRBD2	TRBJ2-5	TGTGCCAGCAGCTTGGTACGCGGGGGGGCTCGGACCAAAGAGACCCAGTACTTC	CASSLVRGGARTKETQYF
TRBV7-2	many	-	TRBJ1-5	TGTGCCAGCAGCGGCCGACTGGATCAGCCCCAGCATTTT	CASSGRLDQPQHF
TRBV7-2	many	-	TRBJ2-4	TGTGCCAGCAGCTTATCCAGACTAGCCAAAAACATTCAGTACTTC	CASSLSRLAKNIQYF
TRBV9	many	-	TRBJ1-2	TGTGCCAGCAGCCCCCAGACCGGGACAACTTATGGCTACACCTTC	CASSPQTGTTYGYTF
TRBV6-5	many	-	TRBJ2-1	TGTGCCAGCATCCAGGGCAATGAGCAGTTCTTC	CASIQGNEQFF
TRBV20-1	many	TRBD1	TRBJ1-2	TGCAGTCCCGGCCCCCTAGGGGGCAACTATGGCTACACCTTC	CSPGPLGGNYGYTF
TRBV28	many	-	TRBJ2-6	TGTGCCAGCAGTTCATACGCTGGGGCCAACGTCCTGACTTTC	CASSSYAGANVLTF
TRBV7-9	many	-	TRBJ2-1	TGTGCCAGCAGCTCAGGGATCTCCTACAATGAGCAGTTCTTC	CASSSGISYNEQFF
TRBV28	many	-	TRBJ2-3	TGTGCCAGCAGTCCCCCGGGGGGCAGGTCAGATACGCAGTATTTT	CASSPPGGRSDTQYF
TRBV11-2	many	-	TRBJ1-4	TGTGCCAGCAGCTTAGGGGACACGGAAAAACTGTTTTTT	CASSLGDTEKLFF
TRBV11-2	-	-	TRBJ1-2	TGTGCCAGCAGCTTAGTGGGGACAATGAACTATGGCTACACCTTC	CASSLVGTMNYGYTF
TRBV28	few	-	TRBJ2-6	TGTGCCAGCAGTTCCCCGTGGGGAGCTGGGGCCAACGTCCTGACTTTC	CASSSPWGAGANVLTF
TRBV5-1	many	TRBD1	TRBJ2-7	TGCGCCAGCAGCCAGGACAGGGCCGAGCAGTACTTC	CASSQDRAEQYF
TRBV5-1	many	-	TRBJ2-7	TGCGCCAGCAGCTTACCCGGAGGGCCCTACGAGCAGTACTTC	CASSLPGGPYEQYF
TRBV24-1	many	-	TRBJ2-1	TGTGCCACCAGTGGGGGGACCGCGGAGCAGTTCTTC	CATSGGTAEQFF
TRBV5-1	many	TRBD1	TRBJ1-5	TGCGCCAGCAGCTTGGGGGACAGGGAAAGCAATCAGCCCCAGCATTTT	CASSLGDRESNQPQHF
TRBV5-6	many	-	TRBJ1-5	TGTGCCAGCAGCTTGGATTCGGGTCAGCCCCAGCATTTT	CASSLDSGQPQHF
TRBV15	many	TRBD2	TRBJ2-5	TGTGCCACCAGCAGAGACCATGGGACTAGCGGGACCCAAGAGACCCAGTACTTC	CATSRDHGTSGTQETQYF
TRBV2	-	-	TRBJ1-2	TGTGCCAGCACCCCGGGGTTTATTCGGGCGGATGGCTACACCTTC	CASTPGFIRADGYTF
TRBV20-1	many	-	TRBJ1-1	TGCAGTGCTAGAGTAACGGAGAACACTGAAGCTTTCTTT	CSARVTENTEAFF
TRBV9	many	-	TRBJ2-2	TGTGCCAGCAGCGTAGGGGGCTTGGAGACCGGGGAGCTGTTTTTT	CASSVGGLETGELFF
TRBV5-1	many	-	TRBJ1-1	TGCGCCAGCAGCTTAATCGGGGGCGCGGACACTGAAGCTTTCTTT	CASSLIGGADTEAFF
TRBV28	many	-	TRBJ2-1	TGTGCCAGCAGCACAGGAGGCGTTGAGCAGTTCTTC	CASSTGGVEQFF